This T cell receptor beta chain was identified during a study of T cell clonality in common variable immunodeficiency. Findings and caveats of the study: CVID subjects showed higher TCRbeta clonality than healthy controls. Shared TCRbeta clones were fewer between CVID subjects than controls.

Most patients and controls had Caucasian heritage. Only in-frame clones appear in the TCRdb table, and some are missing; sequencing was by immunoSEQ multiplex PCR. The sample gives more than 55,000 clones, none seen only once, and the top ten clones hold roughly 1.7%. Trimming removed 0 bases from V and 6 bases from J, with 13 bases in between. Germline loops: CDR1 SGHRS, CDR2 YFSETQ. The CDR3 spans 14 residues. This clone was recorded at least ten times. The antigen remains unidentified. The sequence runs out 3 residues before the end of the CDR3; the remainder is reconstructed from the germline J gene.

This clonotype originated in a person aged 18 to 75 in good health. The gene calls are TRBV5-1 and TRBJ2-7, with a weak D call TRBD2 (6 bases). Input material: peripheral blood mononuclear cells. CDR3 region: CASSLGGDMGEQYF. CDR3 DNA, as far as it was read: TGCGCCAGCAGCTTGGGGGGGGATATGGGCGAG.